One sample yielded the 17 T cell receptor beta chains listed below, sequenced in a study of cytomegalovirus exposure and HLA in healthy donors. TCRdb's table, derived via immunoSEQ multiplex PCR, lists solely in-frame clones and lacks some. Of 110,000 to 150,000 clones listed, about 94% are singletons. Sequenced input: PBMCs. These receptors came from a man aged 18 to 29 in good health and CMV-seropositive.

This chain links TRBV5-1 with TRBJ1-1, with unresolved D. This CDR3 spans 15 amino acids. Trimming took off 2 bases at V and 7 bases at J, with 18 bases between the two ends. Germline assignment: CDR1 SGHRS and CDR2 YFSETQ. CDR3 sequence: CASSFWDEGFDEAFF. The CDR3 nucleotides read TGCGCCAGCAGCTTCTGGGATGAGGGCTTCGATGAAGCTTTCTTT.

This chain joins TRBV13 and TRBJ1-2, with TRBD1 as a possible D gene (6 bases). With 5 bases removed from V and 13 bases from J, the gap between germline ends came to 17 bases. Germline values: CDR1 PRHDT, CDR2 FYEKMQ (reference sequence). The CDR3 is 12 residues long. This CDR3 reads CASSSGTSASTF. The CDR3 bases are TGTGCCAGCAGCAGTGGGACATCGGCGAGCACCTTC.

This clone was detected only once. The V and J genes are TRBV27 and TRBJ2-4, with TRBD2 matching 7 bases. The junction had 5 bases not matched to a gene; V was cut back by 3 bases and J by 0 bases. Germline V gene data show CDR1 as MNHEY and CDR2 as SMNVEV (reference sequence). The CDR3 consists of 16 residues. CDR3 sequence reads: CASSLALAVAKNIQYF. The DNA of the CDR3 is TGTGCCAGCAGTTTGGCCCTAGCGGTAGCCAAAAACATTCAGTACTTC.

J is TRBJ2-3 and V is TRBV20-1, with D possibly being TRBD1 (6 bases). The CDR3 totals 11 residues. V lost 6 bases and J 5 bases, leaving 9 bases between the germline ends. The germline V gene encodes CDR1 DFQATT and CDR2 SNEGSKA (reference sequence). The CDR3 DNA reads TGCAGTGCGTTCAGGGGAGATACGCAGTATTTT. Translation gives CSAFRGDTQYF.

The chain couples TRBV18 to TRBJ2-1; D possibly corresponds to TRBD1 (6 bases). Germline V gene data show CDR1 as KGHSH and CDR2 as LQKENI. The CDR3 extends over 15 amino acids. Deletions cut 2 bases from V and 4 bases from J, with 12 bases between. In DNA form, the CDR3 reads TGTGCCAGCTCACCAGGATCAGGGGCTTACAATGAGCAGTTCTTC. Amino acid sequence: CASSPGSGAYNEQFF.

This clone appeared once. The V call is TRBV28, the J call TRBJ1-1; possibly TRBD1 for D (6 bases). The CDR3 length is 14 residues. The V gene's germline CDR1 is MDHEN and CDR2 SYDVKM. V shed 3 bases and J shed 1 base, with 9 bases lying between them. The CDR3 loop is CASSLGTSNTEAFF. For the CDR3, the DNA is TGTGCCAGCAGTTTGGGGACATCGAACACTGAAGCTTTCTTT.

The CDR3 region has the DNA TGTGCCAGCAGCGTAGAACTCAGCGGGAAATGGGGAGGCACAGATACGCAGTATTTT. It translates to CASSVELSGKWGGTDTQYF. The chain uses TRBV9 and TRBJ2-3; 7 nucleotides match TRBD2. The CDR3 runs 19 residues. V lost 0 bases and J lost 1; bases outside the gene matches: 14. CDR1 and CDR2 from the germline V gene are SGDLS and YYNGEE.

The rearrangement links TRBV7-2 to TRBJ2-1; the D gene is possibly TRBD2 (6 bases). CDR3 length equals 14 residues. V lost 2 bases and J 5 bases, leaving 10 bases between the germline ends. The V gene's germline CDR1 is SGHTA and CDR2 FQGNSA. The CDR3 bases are TGTGCCAGCAGCTTACACCGGGAGAACAATGAGCAGTTCTTC. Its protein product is CASSLHRENNEQFF.

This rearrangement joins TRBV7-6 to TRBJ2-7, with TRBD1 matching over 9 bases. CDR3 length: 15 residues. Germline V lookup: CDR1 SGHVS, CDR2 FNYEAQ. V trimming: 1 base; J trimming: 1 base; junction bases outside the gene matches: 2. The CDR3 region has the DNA TGTGCCAGCAGCTTAGGACAGGGGGAATCCTACGAGCAGTACTTC. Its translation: CASSLGQGESYEQYF.

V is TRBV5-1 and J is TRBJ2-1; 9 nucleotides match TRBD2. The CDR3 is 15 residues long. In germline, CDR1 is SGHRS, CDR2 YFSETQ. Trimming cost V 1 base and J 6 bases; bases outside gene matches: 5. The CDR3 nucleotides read TGCGCCAGCAGCTTGTACCGGCGGGAGGGCAATGAGCAGTTCTTC. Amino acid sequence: CASSLYRREGNEQFF.

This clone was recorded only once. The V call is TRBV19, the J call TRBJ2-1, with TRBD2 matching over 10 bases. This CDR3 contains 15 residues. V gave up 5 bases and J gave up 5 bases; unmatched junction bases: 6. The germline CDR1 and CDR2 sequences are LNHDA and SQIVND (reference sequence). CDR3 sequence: CASSSGTSADNEQFF. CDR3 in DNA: TGTGCCAGTAGTTCCGGGACTAGCGCCGACAATGAGCAGTTCTTC.

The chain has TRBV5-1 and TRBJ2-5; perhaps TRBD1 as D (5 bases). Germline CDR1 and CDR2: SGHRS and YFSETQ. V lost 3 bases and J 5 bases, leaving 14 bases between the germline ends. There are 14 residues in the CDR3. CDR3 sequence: CASSSTEGGETQYF. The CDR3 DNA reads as TGCGCCAGCAGCTCGACAGAAGGTGGGGAGACCCAGTACTTC.

This CDR3 is CASSPLAGVTDTQYF. CDR3 coding DNA: TGTGCCAGCAGCCCACTAGCGGGAGTAACAGATACGCAGTATTTT. V usage is TRBV27 and J usage is TRBJ2-3; TRBD2 matches at 11 bases. V shed 6 bases, J shed 3 bases, and the junction held 5 bases outside the gene matches. The CDR3 loop spans 15 amino acids. Germline loops: CDR1 MNHEY, CDR2 SMNVEV (reference sequence).

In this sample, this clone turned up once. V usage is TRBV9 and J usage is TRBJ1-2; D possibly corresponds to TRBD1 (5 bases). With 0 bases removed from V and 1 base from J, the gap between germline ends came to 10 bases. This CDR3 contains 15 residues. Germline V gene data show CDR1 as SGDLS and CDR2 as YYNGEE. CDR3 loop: CASSVGVGVNYGYTF. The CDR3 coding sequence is TGTGCCAGCAGCGTAGGGGTAGGGGTTAACTATGGCTACACCTTC.

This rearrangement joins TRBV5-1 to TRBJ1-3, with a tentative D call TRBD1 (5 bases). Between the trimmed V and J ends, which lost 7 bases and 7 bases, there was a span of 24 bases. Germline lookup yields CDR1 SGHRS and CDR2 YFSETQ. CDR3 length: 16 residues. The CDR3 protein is CASRSQLSGGVNTIYF. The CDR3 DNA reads TGCGCCAGCCGCTCTCAACTATCCGGGGGTGTGAACACCATATATTTT.

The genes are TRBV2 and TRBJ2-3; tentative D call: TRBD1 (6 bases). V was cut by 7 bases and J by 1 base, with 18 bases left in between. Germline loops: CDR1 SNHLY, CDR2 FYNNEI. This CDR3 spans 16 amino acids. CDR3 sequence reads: CASTPARDTRTDTQYF. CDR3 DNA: TGTGCCAGCACCCCAGCGAGGGACACGCGCACAGATACGCAGTATTTT.

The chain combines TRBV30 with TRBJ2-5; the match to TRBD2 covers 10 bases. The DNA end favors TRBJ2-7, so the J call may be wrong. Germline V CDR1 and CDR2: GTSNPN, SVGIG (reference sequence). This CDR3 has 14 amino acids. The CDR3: CAWSLGLAGDEQYF. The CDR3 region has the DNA TGTGCCTGGAGCCTCGGCCTAGCGGGAGACGAGCAGTACTTC.